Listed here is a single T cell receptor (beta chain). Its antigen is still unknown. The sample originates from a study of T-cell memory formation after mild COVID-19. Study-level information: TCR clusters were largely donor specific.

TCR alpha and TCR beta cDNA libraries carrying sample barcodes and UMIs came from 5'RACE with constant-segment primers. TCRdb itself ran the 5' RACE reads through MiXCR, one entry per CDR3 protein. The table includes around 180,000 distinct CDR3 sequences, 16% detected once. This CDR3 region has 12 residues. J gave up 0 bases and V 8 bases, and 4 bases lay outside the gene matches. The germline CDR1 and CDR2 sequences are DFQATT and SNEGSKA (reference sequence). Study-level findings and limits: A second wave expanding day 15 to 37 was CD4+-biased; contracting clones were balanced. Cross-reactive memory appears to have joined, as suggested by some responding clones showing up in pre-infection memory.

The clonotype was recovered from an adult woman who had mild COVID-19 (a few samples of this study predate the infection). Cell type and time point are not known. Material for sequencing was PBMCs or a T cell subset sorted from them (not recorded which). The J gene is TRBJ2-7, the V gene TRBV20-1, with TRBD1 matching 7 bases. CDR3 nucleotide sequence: TGCAGTCCCAGGGGGTCCTCCTACGAGCAGTACTTC. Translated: CSPRGSSYEQYF.